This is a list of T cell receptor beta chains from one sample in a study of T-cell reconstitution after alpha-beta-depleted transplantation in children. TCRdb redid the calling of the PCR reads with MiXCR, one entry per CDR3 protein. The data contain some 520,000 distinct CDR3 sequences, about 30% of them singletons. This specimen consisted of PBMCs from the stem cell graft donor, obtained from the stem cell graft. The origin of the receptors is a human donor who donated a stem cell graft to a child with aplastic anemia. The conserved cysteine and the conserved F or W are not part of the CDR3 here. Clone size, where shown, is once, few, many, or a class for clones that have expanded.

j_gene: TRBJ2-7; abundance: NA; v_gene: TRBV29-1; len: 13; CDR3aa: SVGGPPSNPIEQY
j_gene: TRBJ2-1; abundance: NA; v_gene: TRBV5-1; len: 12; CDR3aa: ASSFQGEDNEQF
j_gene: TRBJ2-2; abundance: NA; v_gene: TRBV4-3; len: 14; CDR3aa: ASSLQGGANTGELF
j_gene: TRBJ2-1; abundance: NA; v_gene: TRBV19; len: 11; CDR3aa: ASSDLSYNEQF
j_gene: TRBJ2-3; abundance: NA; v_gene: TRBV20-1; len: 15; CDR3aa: CARGGIAGGGTDTQY
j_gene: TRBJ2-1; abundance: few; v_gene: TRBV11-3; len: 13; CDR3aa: ASSLLGDLYNEQF
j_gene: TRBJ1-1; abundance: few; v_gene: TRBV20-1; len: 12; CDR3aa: SAPSAGTGVEAF
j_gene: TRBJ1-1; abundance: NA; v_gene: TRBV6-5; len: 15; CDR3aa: ASSYFGSQAMNTEAF
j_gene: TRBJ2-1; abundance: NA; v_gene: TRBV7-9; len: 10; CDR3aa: ASSAPMNEQF
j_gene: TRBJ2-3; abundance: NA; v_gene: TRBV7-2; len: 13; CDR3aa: ASTISGTGIDTQY
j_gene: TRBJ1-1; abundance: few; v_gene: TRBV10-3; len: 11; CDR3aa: AISENGVPEAF
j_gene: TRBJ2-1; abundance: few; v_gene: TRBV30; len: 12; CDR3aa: AWSRDYLFYEQF
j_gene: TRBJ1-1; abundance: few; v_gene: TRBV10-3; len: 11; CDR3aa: AITQKQNTEAF
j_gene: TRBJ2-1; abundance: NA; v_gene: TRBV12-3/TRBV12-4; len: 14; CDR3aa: ASRQREGLLDYEQF
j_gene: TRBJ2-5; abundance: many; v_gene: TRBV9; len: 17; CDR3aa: ASSRSHLAGGVGLETQY
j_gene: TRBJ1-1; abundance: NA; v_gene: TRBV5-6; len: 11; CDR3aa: ASSPTGRTEAF
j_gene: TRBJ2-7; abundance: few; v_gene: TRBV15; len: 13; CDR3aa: ATSRGRDSTYEQY
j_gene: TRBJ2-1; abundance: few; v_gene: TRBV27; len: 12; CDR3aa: ASSLTGFYNEQF
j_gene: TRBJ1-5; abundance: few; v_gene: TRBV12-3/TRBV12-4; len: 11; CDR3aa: ASSLGGIQPQH
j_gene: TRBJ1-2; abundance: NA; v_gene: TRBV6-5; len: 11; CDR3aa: ASSYTAGFGYT
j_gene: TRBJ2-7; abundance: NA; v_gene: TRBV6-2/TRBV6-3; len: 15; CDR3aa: ASSYLWRVAGAYEQY
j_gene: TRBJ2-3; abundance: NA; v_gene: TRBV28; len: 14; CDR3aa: ASSPNIAGGRDTQY
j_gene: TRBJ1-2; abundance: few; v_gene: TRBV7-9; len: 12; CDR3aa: ASSIMDSFYGYT
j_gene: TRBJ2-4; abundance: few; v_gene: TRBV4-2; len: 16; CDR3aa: ASSQESVFRLGGSIQY
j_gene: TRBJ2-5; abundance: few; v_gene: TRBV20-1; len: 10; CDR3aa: SAPLGPKTQY
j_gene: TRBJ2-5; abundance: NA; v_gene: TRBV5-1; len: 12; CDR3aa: ASSPYNDQETQY
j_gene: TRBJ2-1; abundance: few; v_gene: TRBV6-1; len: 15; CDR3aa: ASSPPKRGLAYNEQF
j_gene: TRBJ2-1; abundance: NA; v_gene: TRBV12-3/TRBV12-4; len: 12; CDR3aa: ASSPGQGVREQF
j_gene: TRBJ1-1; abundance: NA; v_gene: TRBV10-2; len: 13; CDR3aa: ASSDFGGVGTEAF
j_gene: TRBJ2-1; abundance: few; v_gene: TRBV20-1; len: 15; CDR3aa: SAPTGLAGSSYNEQF
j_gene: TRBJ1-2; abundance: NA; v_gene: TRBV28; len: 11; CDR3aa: ASSPQGFGGYT